This TCR beta chain emerged from a study of blood T cell repertoires in COVID-19. On the study more broadly: Sites in the United States, Italy and Spain provided acute and convalescent COVID-19 samples. PBMCs, B-cell-depleted T cells, or T cells provided the cDNA or gDNA that made up the material.

Authors' processing steps: Amplification from reference gene primers served as the basis for estimated nucleated cell counts. Using immunoSEQ multiplex PCR, the repertoire was profiled, and TCRdb retains in-frame clones only, with some absent. That table supplies the V and J calls and clone size; D and trimming were determined from the DNA. The data hold approximately 250,000 clones, with roughly 80% observed a single time. This receptor was identified in a man aged 55 to 70 with acute or convalescent COVID-19. Sequenced: peripheral blood.

The CDR3 loop is CASSESDRVTEKLFF. The DNA for the CDR3 is TGTGCCAGCAGTGAATCGGACAGGGTAACTGAAAAACTGTTTTTT. The V call is TRBV25-1, the J call TRBJ1-4, with 8 bases aligning to TRBD1. This CDR3 is built from 15 residues. The trim removed 1 base at V and 7 bases at J, leaving 5 bases unmatched. Germline V CDR1 and CDR2: MGHDK, SYGVNS.